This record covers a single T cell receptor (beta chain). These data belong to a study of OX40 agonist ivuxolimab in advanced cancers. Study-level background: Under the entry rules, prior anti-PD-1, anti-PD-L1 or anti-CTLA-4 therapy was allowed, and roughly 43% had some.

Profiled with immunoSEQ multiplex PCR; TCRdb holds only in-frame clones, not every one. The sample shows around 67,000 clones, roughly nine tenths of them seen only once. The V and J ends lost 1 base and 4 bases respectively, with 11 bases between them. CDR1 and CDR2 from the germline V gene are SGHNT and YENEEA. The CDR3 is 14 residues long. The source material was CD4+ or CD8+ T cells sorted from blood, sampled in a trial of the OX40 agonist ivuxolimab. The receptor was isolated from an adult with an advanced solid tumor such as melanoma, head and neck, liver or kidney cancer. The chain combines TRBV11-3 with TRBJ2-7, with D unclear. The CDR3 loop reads CASSLVGMLYEQYF. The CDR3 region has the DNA TGTGCCAGCAGCTTAGTGGGGATGCTTTACGAGCAGTACTTC.